This record looks at one T cell receptor (beta chain) sequence and its context. This receptor's antigen is unknown. No much larger clone exists at a distance of one base, and base qualities are not known. The data derive from a study of graft-versus-host responses after intestinal transplantation (dated by TCRdb to 2020 to 2023). For the study in its entirety: Recipients received multivisceral, liver-intestinal, or isolated intestinal transplants. Bulk TCR-beta CDR3 sequencing was used to track graft-versus-host and host-versus-graft alloreactive T cell clones in the graft, circulation and bone marrow after intestinal transplantation. The cohort enrolled fewer than 25 intestinal transplant recipients including one retransplant, and 3 patients lacking pretransplant specimens were excluded. Samples from a few later patients were sequenced in-house on an Illumina MiSeq with MiXCR processing rather than by the commercial service. Every recipient was given anti-thymocyte globulin induction, followed by 3 to 4 years of maintenance tacrolimus and steroids. To identify alloreactive clones, pre-transplant mixed lymphocyte reaction products were sequenced and compared with unstimulated pre-transplant donor and recipient T cells. A peak of at least 4% donor T cells among recipient peripheral blood mononuclear cells was the definition used for donor T cell macrochimerism. The full study reports these points: High GvH to HvG T cell clonal ratios were observed in the allografts of patients with donor T cell macrochimerism. Early after transplant, peak levels of circulating GvH clones were found to be associated with declines in HvG clones. GvH clones turned up in recipient bone marrow, with some appearing earlier in ileal mucosa or blood, a pattern consistent with an intestinal mucosal origin. The conclusions were limited by the relatively low number and heterogeneity of the intestinal transplant patients.

In the first month after transplant, blood samples were collected up to 4 times, and after that at least monthly when available. Receptors were amplified or captured by the immunoSEQ multiplex PCR assay. High-throughput TCR-beta CDR3 sequencing of genomic DNA from most patients was performed by Adaptive Biotechnologies. Concerning the study's data processing: Adaptive's ImmunoSEQ software supplied the TCR sequencing data for about 18 patients, while MiXCR and VDJtools were used to process a few other patients. CDR3 nucleotide sequences shared between donor and recipient were removed because their origin could not be assigned. To count as alloreactive, a clone needed at least 2-fold expansion over unstimulated cells and a minimum CFSE-low frequency of 0.002% (template counts) or 0.001% (read counts). Mappable clones were those detected in sequenced pre-transplant spleen, lymph node, or MLR CFSE-low populations of the donor or recipient. Cumulative frequency of alloreactive clones was calculated as a percentage of all sequences weighted by copy number. Entries here come from immuneACCESS through TCRdb and include only in-frame sequences with V and J called. Some clones fail to appear in such tables; in the studies checked, an unresolved V gene covers under half of the shortfall, and the cause of the remainder is unknown. That table furnishes V, J and clone size, whereas the DNA furnished D and trimming. Counted in this sample were fewer than 100,000 clones; about 84% of them appeared once. Over 1.1% of the sample is held by the ten biggest clonotypes.

V and J lose 4 bases and 3 bases, and a span of 16 bases separates them. Taken from the germline V gene, the CDR1 and CDR2 loops are SGDLS and YYNGEE. The CDR3 numbers 15 residues from cysteine through phenylalanine. Only the CDR3 part of the read is kept: 45 bases, read in frame from the first base. The TCR originated in a human patient who received an intestinal transplant, so some T cells may come from the graft donor. The sequenced sample was PBMCs, obtained 255 days after intestinal transplant. The chain joins TRBV9 to TRBJ2-5, with the D gene tentatively TRBD1 or TRBD2, based on 6 matching bases in each. The DNA reads TGTGCCAGCAGCAACGACGGGGGCCCCGAAGAGACCCAGTACTTC. It is translated as CASSNDGGPEETQYF.